This T cell receptor (beta chain) stems from a study of blood T cell repertoires in COVID-19. Study-wide context: In each case, the material was cDNA or gDNA derived from T cells, B-cell-depleted T cells, or PBMCs.

The V gene's germline CDR1 is LNHDA and CDR2 SQIVND (reference sequence). Trimming removed 3 bases from V and 6 bases from J, with 6 bases in between. The CDR3 consists of 12 residues. The protocol was immunoSEQ multiplex PCR, while the TCRdb copy is restricted to in-frame clones and leaves out a portion. This table holds 450,000 or so clones, roughly 87% found once. This chain connects TRBV19 to TRBJ1-5; D ambiguous. The TCR was taken from a man between 18 and 29 years old who had recovered from COVID-19. What was sequenced was PBMCs or T cells enriched from blood (not recorded which). The CDR3 bases are TGTGCCAGTAGTATGCCGGGTCAGCCCCAGCATTTT. This codes for CASSMPGQPQHF.